A selection of T cell receptor beta chains follows, all from one sample in a study of brain metastases from non-small cell lung cancer. The table came from immunoSEQ multiplex PCR; TCRdb's copy has only in-frame clones and leaves some out. The sample lists about 2,000 clones, roughly 89% occurring once. Input material: primary lung tumor tissue. The receptors originated from a donor aged 40 or over with non-small cell lung cancer. CDR3s include the opening cysteine and the closing phenylalanine or tryptophan. A D gene is named only where the DNA matches it firmly. Part of the rows lack a size; the others show once, few, many or a class for expanded clones.

V: TRBV28
D: -
size: -
J: TRBJ2-1
DNA: TGTGCCAGCAGTTTACCCATGGAAGGTGGCTACAATGAGCAGTTCTTC
CDR3: CASSLPMEGGYNEQFF

V: TRBV6-5
D: TRBD1
size: once
J: TRBJ1-3
DNA: TGTGCCAGCAGGGTGACAGGGGGTTCTGGAAACACCATATATTTT
CDR3: CASRVTGGSGNTIYF

V: TRBV27
D: -
size: -
J: TRBJ2-6
DNA: TGTGCCAGCAGGCCGCAGGGTTCTGGGGCCAACGTCCTGACTTTC
CDR3: CASRPQGSGANVLTF

V: TRBV5-6
D: -
size: -
J: TRBJ1-2
DNA: TGTGCCAGCAGCTTGAGAGGTGGCTACACCTTC
CDR3: CASSLRGGYTF

V: TRBV5-1
D: -
size: -
J: TRBJ1-4
DNA: TGCGCCAGCAGCGTCAGGGTCGGTGAAAAACTGTTTTTT
CDR3: CASSVRVGEKLFF

V: TRBV24-1
D: -
size: once
J: TRBJ2-5
DNA: TGTGCCACCAGTGATTCCTGGGAGGACAGTCTGGAGACCCAGTACTTC
CDR3: CATSDSWEDSLETQYF

V: TRBV4-2
D: TRBD2
size: few
J: TRBJ2-7
DNA: TGTGCCAGCAGCCAGGCTAGCGGTACCCTATACTCCTACGAGCAGTACTTC
CDR3: CASSQASGTLYSYEQYF

V: TRBV28
D: TRBD2
size: few
J: TRBJ2-5
DNA: TGTGCCAGCAGTTTATTTCCTAGCGGGGGCAGGGGGCCCCAGTACTTC
CDR3: CASSLFPSGGRGPQYF

V: TRBV12-3/TRBV12-4
D: -
size: -
J: TRBJ1-6
DNA: TGTGCCAGCAGTTTGCAGGCCCATTCACCCCTCCACTTT
CDR3: CASSLQAHSPLHF

V: TRBV28
D: -
size: -
J: TRBJ2-7
DNA: TGTGCCAGCAGTTCCTCGGACAGCTACGAGCAGTACTTC
CDR3: CASSSSDSYEQYF

V: TRBV7-9
D: -
size: -
J: TRBJ2-6
DNA: TGTGCCAGCAGCTTTTCTGGGGCCAACGTCCTGACTTTC
CDR3: CASSFSGANVLTF

V: TRBV24-1
D: -
size: -
J: TRBJ2-5
DNA: TGTGCCACCAGTGATTTGATCAGCAAAAGACGCCAAGAGACCCAGTACTTC
CDR3: CATSDLISKRRQETQYF

V: TRBV5-4
D: -
size: -
J: TRBJ2-4
DNA: TGTGCCAGCAGCGGCTTTGGAGAGGGGCGGAACATTCAGTACTTC
CDR3: CASSGFGEGRNIQYF

V: TRBV24-1
D: TRBD2
size: -
J: TRBJ2-5
DNA: TGTGCCACCAGTGTAGCGGGAGGTTCGGAAGAGACCCAGTACTTC
CDR3: CATSVAGGSEETQYF

V: TRBV29-1
D: TRBD1
size: -
J: TRBJ2-2
DNA: TGCGTAATGGGGGCAGGGGGACAGGGGAAACCCGGGGAGCTGTTTTTT
CDR3: CVMGAGGQGKPGELFF

V: TRBV19
D: TRBD1
size: -
J: TRBJ1-2
DNA: TGTGCCAGTAGTATCCGTGGGGACAGGGATAACTATGGCTACACCTTC
CDR3: CASSIRGDRDNYGYTF

V: TRBV7-8
D: -
size: -
J: TRBJ1-1
DNA: TGTGCCAGCAGCTTAAAGGGTGAAGCTTTCTTT
CDR3: CASSLKGEAFF

V: TRBV6-2/TRBV6-3
D: -
size: -
J: TRBJ1-5
DNA: TGTGCCAGCAGTTACGGCAGTTATAGCAATCAGCCCCAGCATTTT
CDR3: CASSYGSYSNQPQHF

V: TRBV6-6
D: -
size: -
J: TRBJ2-2
DNA: TGTGCCAGCAGTTATACCGTCGGGGGAGTTACCGAGGAGCTGTTTTTT
CDR3: CASSYTVGGVTEELFF

V: TRBV9
D: -
size: -
J: TRBJ1-5
DNA: TGTGCCAGCAGCGTAGACGGGGCCGGTCAGCCCCAGCATTTT
CDR3: CASSVDGAGQPQHF

V: TRBV5-1
D: -
size: -
J: TRBJ1-2
DNA: TGCGCCAGCAGCTTGGCGCAGGGAACGAACTATGGCTACACCTTC
CDR3: CASSLAQGTNYGYTF

V: TRBV6-1
D: TRBD2
size: -
J: TRBJ2-5
DNA: TGTGCCAGCAGTGTCCGGGGAACGGGGGGGATATCCCGCCAAGAGACCCAGTACTTC
CDR3: CASSVRGTGGISRQETQYF

V: TRBV6-5
D: -
size: -
J: TRBJ2-5
DNA: TGTGCCAGCAGTTACGATGAGGGCAGGGAGACCCAGTACTTC
CDR3: CASSYDEGRETQYF

V: TRBV4-1
D: -
size: -
J: TRBJ2-5
DNA: TGCGCCAGCAGCCGGATTACAGGTACTCCAGAGACCCAGTACTTC
CDR3: CASSRITGTPETQYF

V: TRBV29-1
D: -
size: -
J: TRBJ1-1
DNA: TGCAGCGTTGTCGAGCAAACGAACACTGAAGCTTTCTTT
CDR3: CSVVEQTNTEAFF

V: TRBV2
D: -
size: -
J: TRBJ2-1
DNA: TGTGCCAGCAGTGAATCATACGGCAACAATGAGCAGTTCTTC
CDR3: CASSESYGNNEQFF

V: TRBV11-2
D: -
size: -
J: TRBJ2-6
DNA: TGTGCCAGCACCTTGAATCGGGACACCCCCTCTGGGGCCAACGTCCTGACTTTC
CDR3: CASTLNRDTPSGANVLTF

V: TRBV6-5
D: -
size: -
J: TRBJ2-1
DNA: TGTGCCAGCTGGGACTTTGCGGGTGAGCAGTTCTTC
CDR3: CASWDFAGEQFF

V: TRBV16
D: -
size: -
J: TRBJ2-3
DNA: TGTGCCAGCAGCCACGGGGGTCCAGATACGCAGTATTTT
CDR3: CASSHGGPDTQYF

V: TRBV19
D: -
size: -
J: TRBJ1-1
DNA: TGTGCCAGCTCGTCTCCCGGTTTATCACGGGCTTTCTTT
CDR3: CASSSPGLSRAFF

V: TRBV15
D: TRBD1
size: -
J: TRBJ2-6
DNA: TGTGCCACCAGCAGAGCCAGGGGGACCTCTGGGGCCAACGTCCTGACTTTC
CDR3: CATSRARGTSGANVLTF

V: TRBV5-6
D: -
size: once
J: TRBJ1-5
DNA: TGTGCCAGCAGCTTGGCGGGAATTGGTCATCAGCCCCAGCATTTT
CDR3: CASSLAGIGHQPQHF

V: TRBV2
D: TRBD1
size: few
J: TRBJ2-3
DNA: TGTGCCAGCAGTTTTGACAGGGTCACAGATACGCAGTATTTT
CDR3: CASSFDRVTDTQYF

V: TRBV5-1
D: -
size: -
J: TRBJ1-1
DNA: TGCGCCAGCAGCCTGGGGACGGCCACTGAAGCTTTCTTT
CDR3: CASSLGTATEAFF

V: TRBV5-1
D: -
size: -
J: TRBJ2-2
DNA: TGCGCCAGCAGCCAGGGTCAGGTGGCCGGGGAGCTGTTTTTT
CDR3: CASSQGQVAGELFF

V: TRBV20-1
D: TRBD2
size: -
J: TRBJ2-7
DNA: TGCAGTGCTAGTGGGACTAGCGCCACCCCATCTTCCTACGAGCAGTACTTC
CDR3: CSASGTSATPSSYEQYF

V: TRBV5-1
D: -
size: -
J: TRBJ2-7
DNA: TGCGCCAGCAGCTTAGACCGGCGGAGCTCCTACGAGCAGTACTTC
CDR3: CASSLDRRSSYEQYF

V: TRBV6-2/TRBV6-3
D: TRBD1
size: -
J: TRBJ2-3
DNA: TGTGCCAGCAGTCTTTCAGGGGGCGCGACAGATACGCAGTATTTT
CDR3: CASSLSGGATDTQYF

V: TRBV9
D: -
size: -
J: TRBJ1-2
DNA: TGTGCCAGCAGCGGGAAGGGAGTAGGGCATGGCTACACCTTC
CDR3: CASSGKGVGHGYTF

V: TRBV19
D: -
size: -
J: TRBJ1-2
DNA: TGTGCCAGTAGTAGTCCAGATCTCTATGGCTACACCTTC
CDR3: CASSSPDLYGYTF

V: TRBV14
D: -
size: -
J: TRBJ2-5
DNA: TGTGCCAGCAGCCAAGTTCGCTTCTTTGGTTTGGGGGGTCAGGAGACCCAGTACTTC
CDR3: CASSQVRFFGLGGQETQYF

V: TRBV6-1
D: -
size: -
J: TRBJ2-7
DNA: TGTGCCAGCAGTGAAACTGGCGAGCAGTACTTC
CDR3: CASSETGEQYF

V: TRBV7-9
D: -
size: -
J: TRBJ2-3
DNA: TGTGCCAGCAGTTGGGCCGAGGGAGATACGCAGTATTTT
CDR3: CASSWAEGDTQYF

V: TRBV19
D: -
size: -
J: TRBJ1-1
DNA: TGTGCCAGCTCGTCTCCCAGTTTATCACGGGCTTTCTTT
CDR3: CASSSPSLSRAFF

V: TRBV21-1
D: -
size: -
J: TRBJ1-2
DNA: TGTGCCAGCAGCAAAGGGGTCGGCTATGGCTACACCTTC
CDR3: CASSKGVGYGYTF

V: TRBV4-1
D: TRBD1
size: once
J: TRBJ2-3
DNA: TGCGCCAGCAGCCCGGGACAGGGTACAGATACGCAGTATTTT
CDR3: CASSPGQGTDTQYF

V: TRBV9
D: TRBD1
size: once
J: TRBJ2-7
DNA: TGTGCCAGCAGCGCGACAGGGTACGAGCAGTACTTC
CDR3: CASSATGYEQYF

V: TRBV7-9
D: TRBD1
size: -
J: TRBJ1-2
DNA: TGTGCCAGCAGCTTATCTTTCGGGACAGGTACCTATGGCTACACCTTC
CDR3: CASSLSFGTGTYGYTF

V: TRBV5-1
D: TRBD1
size: -
J: TRBJ1-6
DNA: TGCGCCAGCAGCGCGGGACAGACTAATTCACCCCTCCACTTT
CDR3: CASSAGQTNSPLHF

V: TRBV6-5
D: -
size: -
J: TRBJ2-3
DNA: TGTGCCACCCGACGGAACCTAGGGACAGATACGCAGTATTTT
CDR3: CATRRNLGTDTQYF

V: TRBV28
D: TRBD1
size: -
J: TRBJ1-5
DNA: TGTGCCAGCACCTCTCTGGGGGACAGGGTTCATCAGCCCCAGCATTTT
CDR3: CASTSLGDRVHQPQHF

V: TRBV28
D: -
size: -
J: TRBJ2-1
DNA: TGTGCCAGCAACCCGAAATTCTACAATGAGCAGTTCTTC
CDR3: CASNPKFYNEQFF

V: TRBV7-9
D: TRBD1
size: once
J: TRBJ1-2
DNA: TGTGCCAGCAGCTTAGGCACAGGGGAGGACTATGGCTACACCTTC
CDR3: CASSLGTGEDYGYTF